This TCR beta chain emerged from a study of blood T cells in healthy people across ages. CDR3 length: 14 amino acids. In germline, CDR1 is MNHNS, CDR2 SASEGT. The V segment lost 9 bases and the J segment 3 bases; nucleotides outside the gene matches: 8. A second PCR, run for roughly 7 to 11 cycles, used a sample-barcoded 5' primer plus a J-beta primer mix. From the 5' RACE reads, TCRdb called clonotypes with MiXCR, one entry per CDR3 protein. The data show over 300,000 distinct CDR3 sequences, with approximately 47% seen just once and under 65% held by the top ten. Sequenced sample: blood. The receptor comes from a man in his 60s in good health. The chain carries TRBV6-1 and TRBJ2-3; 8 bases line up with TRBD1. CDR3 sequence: CASKGTGRTDTQYF. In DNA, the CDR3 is TGTGCCAGTAAAGGGACAGGTAGAACAGATACGCAGTATTTT.